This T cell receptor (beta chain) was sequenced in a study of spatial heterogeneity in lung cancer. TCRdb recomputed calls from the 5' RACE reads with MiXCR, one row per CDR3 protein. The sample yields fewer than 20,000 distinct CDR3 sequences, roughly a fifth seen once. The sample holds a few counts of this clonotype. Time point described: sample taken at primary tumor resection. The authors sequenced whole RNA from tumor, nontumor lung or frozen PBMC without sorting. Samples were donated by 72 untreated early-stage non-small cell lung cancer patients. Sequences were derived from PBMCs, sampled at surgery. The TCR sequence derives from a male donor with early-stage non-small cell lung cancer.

The CDR3 coding sequence is TGTGCCAGCAGCCAAGGCCGCAGACTAGCGGGCACAGATACGCAGTATTTT. Encoded protein: CASSQGRRLAGTDTQYF. The chain carries TRBV3-1 and TRBJ2-3, with 9 bases matching TRBD2. Germline loops: CDR1 LGHDT, CDR2 YNNKEL (reference sequence). V was pared by 1 base and J by 1 base, with 6 bases of the junction left unmatched. This CDR3 comprises 17 residues.